This TCR beta chain stems from a study of T cell changes during pregnancy in multiple sclerosis. Germline assignment: CDR1 SGHRS and CDR2 YFSETQ. V dropped 3 bases and J dropped 2; count of bases not matched to a gene: 1. The CDR3 is 14 amino acids. The repertoire was sequenced with immunoSEQ multiplex PCR; TCRdb's copy has only in-frame clones and lacks some. The repertoire includes tens of thousands of clones, approximately 90% of them detected once, and under 0.95% sits in the top ten. The TCR was taken from a female donor with multiple sclerosis, enrolled in a pregnancy study. The material sequenced was peripheral blood, taken before pregnancy. J is TRBJ1-3 and V is TRBV5-1; 8 bases are shared with TRBD1. Written as DNA, the CDR3 is TGCGCCAGCAGCTCGGACAGGGCTGGAAACACCATATATTTT. Its translation: CASSSDRAGNTIYF.